This is a list of T cell receptor beta chains from one sample in a study of blood T cell repertoires in COVID-19. The assay was immunoSEQ multiplex PCR, and TCRdb's table has in-frame clones only and misses some. This repertoire shows around 80,000 clones, approximately 82% found once; its top ten account for about 9.4%. The sample comprised peripheral blood. These TCRs come from a man aged 55 to 70 with acute or convalescent COVID-19. Each CDR3 is given without its conserved first and last residue. The order of the fields is CDR3 length, D gene, J gene, V gene, CDR3 protein. The D gene is left open where the match is weak.

>14|TRBD1|TRBJ2-5|TRBV5-1
ASSDYDRGGTETQY
>12|TRBD1|TRBJ1-6|TRBV2
ASRPRDRYPPLH
>9|-|TRBJ1-2|TRBV29-1
SVVLNYGYT
>12|-|TRBJ2-7|TRBV7-9
ASSPRQGPYEQY
>13|-|TRBJ2-1|TRBV7-3
ASSPRGAGFDEQF
>10|-|TRBJ2-2|TRBV2
ASREEPGELF
>13|-|TRBJ1-6|TRBV28
ASSPSRANYSPLH
>12|TRBD1|TRBJ1-3|TRBV27
ASSRQGTGNTIY
>12|TRBD1|TRBJ2-5|TRBV28
ASSSQGSGQTQY
>12|-|TRBJ1-6|TRBV19
ASSIQGSQSPLH
>11|-|TRBJ2-7|TRBV6-6
ASVKDRRYEQY
>15|TRBD1|TRBJ2-3|TRBV5-4
ASSLRVTGLSTDTQY
>12|-|TRBJ1-2|TRBV6-1
ASSDQRTSYGYT
>14|TRBD1|TRBJ2-2|TRBV12-5
ASGLGQGRVPGELF
>12|TRBD2|TRBJ2-7|TRBV7-2
ASSFTSGSYEQY
>14|-|TRBJ1-4|TRBV11-3
ASSPTQGRPGEKLF
>12|TRBD1|TRBJ1-1|TRBV19
ASRTGTASTEAF
>11|-|TRBJ1-2|TRBV9
ASSETWDYGYT
>13|-|TRBJ2-1|TRBV3-1/TRBV3-2
ASSQGRGRVSEQF
>13|-|TRBJ2-7|TRBV21-1
ASSSCGRGCYEQY
>12|-|TRBJ1-5|TRBV28
ASSLGREYQPQH
>14|-|TRBJ2-7|TRBV5-4
ASSMMGARGSYEQY
>14|TRBD2|TRBJ2-1|TRBV7-3
ASSLTLIAGVNEQF
>14|TRBD2|TRBJ2-5|TRBV5-1
ASSASGTSGMETQY
>13|-|TRBJ2-1|TRBV27
ATFPFGTSYNEQF
>15|TRBD2|TRBJ2-5|TRBV5-1
ASSFGLAGAYQETQY
>13|-|TRBJ1-6|TRBV9
ASSVVGVGNSPLH
>12|TRBD2|TRBJ2-1|TRBV5-1
ASHLAGGWDEQF
>13|TRBD1|TRBJ1-2|TRBV7-2
ASSPGQGRNDGYT
>13|-|TRBJ1-4|TRBV4-1
ASSQVGRGREKLF
>12|TRBD1|TRBJ2-7|TRBV7-2
ASSPLQGYYEQY
>11|-|TRBJ2-1|TRBV2
ASRLGGAHEQF
>11|-|TRBJ2-4|TRBV19
ASSMQHRDIQY
>11|TRBD2|TRBJ2-7|TRBV2
ASNRGLSYEQY
>12|TRBD2|TRBJ2-3|TRBV6-4
ASSGAGGTDTQY
>13|TRBD1|TRBJ2-7|TRBV10-1
ASSPGQGHTYEQY
>11|TRBD1|TRBJ1-5|TRBV12-3/TRBV12-4
ASSMTGKGPQH